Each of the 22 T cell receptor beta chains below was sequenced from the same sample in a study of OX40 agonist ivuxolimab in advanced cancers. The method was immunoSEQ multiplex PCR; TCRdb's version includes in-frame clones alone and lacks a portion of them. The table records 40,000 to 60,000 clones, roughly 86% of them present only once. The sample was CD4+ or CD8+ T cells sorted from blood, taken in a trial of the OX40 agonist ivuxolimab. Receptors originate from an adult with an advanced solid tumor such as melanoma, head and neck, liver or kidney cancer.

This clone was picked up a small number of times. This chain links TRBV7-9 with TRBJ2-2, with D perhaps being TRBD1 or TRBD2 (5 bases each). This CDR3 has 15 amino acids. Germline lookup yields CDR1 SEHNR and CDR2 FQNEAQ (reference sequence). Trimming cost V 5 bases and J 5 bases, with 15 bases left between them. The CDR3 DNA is TGTGCCAGCAGCACCCGGGACCAGAGGACCGGGGAGCTGTTTTTT. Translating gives CASSTRDQRTGELFF.

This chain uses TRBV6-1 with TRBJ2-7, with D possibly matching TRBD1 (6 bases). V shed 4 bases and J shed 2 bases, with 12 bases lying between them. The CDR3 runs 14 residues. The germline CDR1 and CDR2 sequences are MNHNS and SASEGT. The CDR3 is CASSAGQRAYEQYF. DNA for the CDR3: TGTGCCAGCAGTGCCGGACAGAGAGCCTACGAGCAGTACTTC.

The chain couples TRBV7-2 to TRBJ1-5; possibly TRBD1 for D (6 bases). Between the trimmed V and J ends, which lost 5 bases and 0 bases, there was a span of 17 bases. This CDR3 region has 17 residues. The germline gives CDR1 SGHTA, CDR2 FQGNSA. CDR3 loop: CASSRRVGGPSNQPQHF. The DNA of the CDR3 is TGTGCCAGCAGCCGCCGGGTGGGGGGCCCTAGCAATCAGCCCCAGCATTTT.

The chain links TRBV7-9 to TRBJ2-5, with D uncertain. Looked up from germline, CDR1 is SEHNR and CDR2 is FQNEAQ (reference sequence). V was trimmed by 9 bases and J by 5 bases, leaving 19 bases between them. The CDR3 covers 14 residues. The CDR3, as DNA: TGTGCCAGTGGCGGACCGGGCCCGACGGAGACCCAGTACTTC. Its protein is CASGGPGPTETQYF.

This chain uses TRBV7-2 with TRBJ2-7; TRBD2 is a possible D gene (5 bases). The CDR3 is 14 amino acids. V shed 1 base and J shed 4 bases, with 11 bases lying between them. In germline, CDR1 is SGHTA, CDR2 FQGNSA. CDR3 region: CASSLDGAEYEQYF. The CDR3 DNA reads TGTGCCAGCAGCTTAGATGGAGCGGAATACGAGCAGTACTTC.

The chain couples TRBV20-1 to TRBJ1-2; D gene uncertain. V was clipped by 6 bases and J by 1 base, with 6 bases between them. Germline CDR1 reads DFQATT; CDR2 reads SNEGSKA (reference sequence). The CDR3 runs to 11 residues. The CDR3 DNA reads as TGCAGTGCCACCTATAACTATGGCTACACCTTC. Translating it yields CSATYNYGYTF.

The CDR3 loop reads CASSRRQGAYEQYF. In nucleotides, the CDR3 is TGTGCCAGCAGCCGTCGACAGGGGGCCTACGAGCAGTACTTC. V usage is TRBV7-2 and J usage is TRBJ2-7; 9 nucleotides match TRBD1. This CDR3 is 14 amino acids long. Germline V lookup: CDR1 SGHTA, CDR2 FQGNSA. V trimming: 5 bases; J trimming: 2 bases; junction bases outside the gene matches: 4. The entire variable domain, with the rest obtained from reference TRBV7-2 and TRBJ2-7, is as follows: GAGVSQSPSNKVTEKGKDVELRCDPISGHTALYWYRQSLGQGLEFLIYFQGNSAPDKSGLPSDRFSAERTGGSVSTLTIQRTQQEDSAVYLCASSRRQGAYEQYFGPGTRLTVT.

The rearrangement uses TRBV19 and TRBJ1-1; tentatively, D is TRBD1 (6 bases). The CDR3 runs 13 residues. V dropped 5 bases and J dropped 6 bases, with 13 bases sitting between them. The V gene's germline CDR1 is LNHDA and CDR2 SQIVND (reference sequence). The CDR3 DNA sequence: TGTGCCAGTAGTGCGACAGGAAGGGCTGAAGCTTTCTTT. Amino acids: CASSATGRAEAFF. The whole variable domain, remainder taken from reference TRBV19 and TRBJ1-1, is DGGITQSPKYLFRKEGQNVTLSCEQNLNHDAMYWYRQDPGQGLRLIYYSQIVNDFQKGDIAEGYSVSREKKESFPLTVTSAQKNPTAFYLCASSATGRAEAFFGQGTRLTVV.

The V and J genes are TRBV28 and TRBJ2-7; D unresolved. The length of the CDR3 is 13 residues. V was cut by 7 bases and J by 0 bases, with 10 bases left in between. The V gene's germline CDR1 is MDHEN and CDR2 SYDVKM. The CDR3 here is CASKERGSYEQYF. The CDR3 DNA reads TGTGCCAGCAAGGAGCGAGGCTCCTACGAGCAGTACTTC.

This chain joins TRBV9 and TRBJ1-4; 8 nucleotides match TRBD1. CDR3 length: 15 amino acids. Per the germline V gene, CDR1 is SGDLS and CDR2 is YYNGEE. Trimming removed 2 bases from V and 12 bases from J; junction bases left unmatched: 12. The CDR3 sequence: CASSVVGQGGGELFF. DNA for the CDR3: TGTGCCAGCAGCGTCGTTGGACAGGGCGGGGGGGAACTGTTTTTT.

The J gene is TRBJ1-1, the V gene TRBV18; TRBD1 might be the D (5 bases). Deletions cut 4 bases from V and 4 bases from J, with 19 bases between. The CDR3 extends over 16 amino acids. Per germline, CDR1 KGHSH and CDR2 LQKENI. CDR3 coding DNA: TGTGCCAGCTCACAACTAACAGGAATAAGGGGCACTGAAGCTTTCTTT. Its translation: CASSQLTGIRGTEAFF.

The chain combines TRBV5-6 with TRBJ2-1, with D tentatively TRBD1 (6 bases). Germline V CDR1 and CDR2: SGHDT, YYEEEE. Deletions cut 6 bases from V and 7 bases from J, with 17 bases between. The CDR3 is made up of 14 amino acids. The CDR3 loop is CASTGTPYTNEQFF. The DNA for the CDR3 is TGTGCCAGCACCGGGACACCCTATACAAATGAGCAGTTCTTC.

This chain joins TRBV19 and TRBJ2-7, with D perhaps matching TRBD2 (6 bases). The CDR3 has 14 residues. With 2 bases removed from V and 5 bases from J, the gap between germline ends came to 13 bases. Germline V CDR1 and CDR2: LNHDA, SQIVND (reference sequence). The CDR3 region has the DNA TGTGCCAGTAGTATAACGCGGGGCCCCAACGAGCAGTACTTC. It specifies CASSITRGPNEQYF.

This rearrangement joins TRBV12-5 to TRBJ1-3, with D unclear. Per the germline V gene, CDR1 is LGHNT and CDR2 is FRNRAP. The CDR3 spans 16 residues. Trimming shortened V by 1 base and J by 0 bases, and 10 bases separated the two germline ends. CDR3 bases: TGTGCTAGTGGTTTGGACGGGTACAACTCTGGAAACACCATATATTTT. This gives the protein CASGLDGYNSGNTIYF.

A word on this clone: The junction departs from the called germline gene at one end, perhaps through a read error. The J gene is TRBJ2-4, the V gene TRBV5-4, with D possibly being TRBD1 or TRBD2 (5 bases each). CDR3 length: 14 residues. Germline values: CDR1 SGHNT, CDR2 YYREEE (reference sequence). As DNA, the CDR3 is TGTGCCAGCAGCGACGCCGGGACCGCTGTAATTCTGGACTTC. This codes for CASSDAGTAVILDF.

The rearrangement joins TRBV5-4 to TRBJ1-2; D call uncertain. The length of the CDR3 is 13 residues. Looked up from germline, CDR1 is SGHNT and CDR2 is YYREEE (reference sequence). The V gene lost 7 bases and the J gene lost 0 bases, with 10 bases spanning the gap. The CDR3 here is CASRDPTNYGYTF. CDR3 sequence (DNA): TGTGCCAGCCGGGATCCCACTAACTATGGCTACACCTTC. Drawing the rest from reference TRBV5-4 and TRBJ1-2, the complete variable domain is ETGVTQSPTHLIKTRGQQVTLRCSSQSGHNTVSWYQQALGQGPQFIFQYYREEENGRGNFPPRFSGLQFPNYSSELNVNALELDDSALYLCASRDPTNYGYTFGSGTRLTVV.

CDR3 region: CASSPGRVYEQYF. CDR3 bases: TGTGCCAGCAGCCCCGGTAGGGTCTACGAGCAGTACTTC. The genes are TRBV2 and TRBJ2-7, with no clear D. CDR1 is SNHLY and CDR2 is FYNNEI in the germline V gene. Trimming took 6 bases from V and 3 from J, leaving 12 bases between them. The CDR3 is 13 amino acids.

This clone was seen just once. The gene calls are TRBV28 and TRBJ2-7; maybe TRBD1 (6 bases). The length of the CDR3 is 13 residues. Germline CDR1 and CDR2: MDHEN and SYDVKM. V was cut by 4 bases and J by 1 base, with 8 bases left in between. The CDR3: CASSSTGSYEQYF. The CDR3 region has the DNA TGTGCCAGCAGTTCAACAGGGTCCTACGAGCAGTACTTC. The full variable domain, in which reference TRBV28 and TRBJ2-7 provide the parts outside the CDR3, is DVKVTQSSRYLVKRTGEKVFLECVQDMDHENMFWYRQDPGLGLRLIYFSYDVKMKEKGDIPEGYSVSREKKERFSLILESASTNQTSMYLCASSSTGSYEQYFGPGTRLTVT.

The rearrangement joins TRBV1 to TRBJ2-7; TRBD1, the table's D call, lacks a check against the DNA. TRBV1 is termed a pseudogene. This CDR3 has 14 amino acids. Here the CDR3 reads CTSSETGPSYEQYF. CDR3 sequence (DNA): TGCACCAGCAGCGAGACAGGGCCCTCCTACGAGCAGTACTTC.

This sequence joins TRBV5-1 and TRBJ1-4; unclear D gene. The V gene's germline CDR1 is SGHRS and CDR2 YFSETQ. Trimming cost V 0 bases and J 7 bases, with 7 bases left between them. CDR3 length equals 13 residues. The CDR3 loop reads CASSLEGIEKLFF. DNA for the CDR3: TGCGCCAGCAGCTTGGAGGGAATTGAAAAACTGTTTTTT.

The CDR3 DNA is TGTGCCAGCAGCTTGGACAGGCCGAAGAATTCACCCCTCCACTTT. Residues: CASSLDRPKNSPLHF. The V and J genes are TRBV5-4 and TRBJ1-6; weak D call: TRBD1 (5 bases). In germline, CDR1 is SGHNT, CDR2 YYREEE (reference sequence). The CDR3 runs 15 residues. V lost 0 bases, J lost 7 bases, and 11 bases lay in between.

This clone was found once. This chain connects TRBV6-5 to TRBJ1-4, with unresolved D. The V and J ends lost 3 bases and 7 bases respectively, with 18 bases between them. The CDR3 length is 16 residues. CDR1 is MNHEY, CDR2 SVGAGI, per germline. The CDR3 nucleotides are TGTGCCAGCAGTTATTCCACCTATCAGGTGGGTGAAAAACTGTTTTTT. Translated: CASSYSTYQVGEKLFF.